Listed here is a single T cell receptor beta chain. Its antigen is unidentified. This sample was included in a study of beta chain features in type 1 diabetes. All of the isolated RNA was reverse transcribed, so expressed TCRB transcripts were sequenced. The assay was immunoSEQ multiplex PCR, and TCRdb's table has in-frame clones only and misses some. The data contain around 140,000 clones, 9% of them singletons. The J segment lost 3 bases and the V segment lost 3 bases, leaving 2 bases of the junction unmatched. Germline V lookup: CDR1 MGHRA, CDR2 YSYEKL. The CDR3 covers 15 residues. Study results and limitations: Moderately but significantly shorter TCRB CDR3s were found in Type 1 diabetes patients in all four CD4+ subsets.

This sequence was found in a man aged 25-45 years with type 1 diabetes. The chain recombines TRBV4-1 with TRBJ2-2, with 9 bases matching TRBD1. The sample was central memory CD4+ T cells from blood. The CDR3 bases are TGCGCCAGCAGCCACCGGGACAGGGACACCGGGGAGCTGTTTTTT. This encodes CASSHRDRDTGELFF.